These 18 T cell receptor beta chains came from one sample sequenced in a study of technical replicates of blood from a few donors. Repertoires were generated with immunoSEQ multiplex PCR, while TCRdb's copy carries only in-frame clones and drops some. The sample shows under 85,000 clones, 90% to 95% of them seen only once. The sample taken for sequencing was T cells isolated from PBMCs. These receptor sequences come from a human donor in good health.

This chain joins TRBV5-6 and TRBJ1-4, with D perhaps matching TRBD1 (6 bases). The V gene's germline CDR1 is SGHDT and CDR2 YYEEEE. The CDR3 loop spans 14 amino acids. V gave up 0 bases and J gave up 7 bases, with 10 bases separating them. CDR3 protein: CASSLAGVGEKLFF. The CDR3 DNA follows: TGTGCCAGCAGCTTGGCAGGGGTAGGTGAAAAACTGTTTTTT.

The chain carries TRBV2 and TRBJ2-5, with D perhaps TRBD2 (5 bases). Germline-derived CDR1 and CDR2 are SNHLY and FYNNEI. The CDR3 extends over 13 amino acids. The ends were cut back, 3 bases at V and 1 base at J, with 6 bases in the middle. CDR3 amino acids: CASSERAQETQYF. The CDR3 bases are TGTGCCAGCAGTGAGCGGGCCCAAGAGACCCAGTACTTC.

The CDR3 DNA is TGTGCCAGCAGCCCACAGGGCAATGGCTACACCTTC. Translating gives CASSPQGNGYTF. The chain combines TRBV7-8 with TRBJ1-2, with a weak D call TRBD1 (6 bases). Germline V gene sequence: CDR1 SGHVS, CDR2 FQNEAQ. V was cut by 5 bases and J by 6 bases, with 10 bases left in between. CDR3 length: 12 residues.

The chain combines TRBV6-4 with TRBJ2-1; 12 bases align to TRBD2. Germline V lookup: CDR1 MRHNA, CDR2 SNTAGT. Trimming cost V 0 bases and J 7 bases; bases outside gene matches: 16. The CDR3 is 20 residues long. The CDR3 DNA follows: TGTGCCAGCAGTGACTCAGGGCTAGCGGGAGGGAGACTTACCGAGAATGAGCAGTTCTTC. It encodes CASSDSGLAGGRLTENEQFF.

Written as DNA, the CDR3 is TGCGCCAGCAGCTTGAGACTTGGGGAGGGGCTAACCCGATCCTACGAGCAGTACTTC. Translation gives CASSLRLGEGLTRSYEQYF. The V gene is TRBV5-1, the J gene TRBJ2-7; 7 positions match TRBD2. V gave up 1 base and J gave up 1 base; unmatched junction bases: 17. The CDR3 sequence is 19 residues long. From germline, CDR1 is SGHRS and CDR2 YFSETQ.

The chain joins TRBV5-6 to TRBJ2-7; D is possibly TRBD2 (5 bases). This CDR3 contains 16 residues. The V gene's germline CDR1 is SGHDT and CDR2 YYEEEE. V lost 4 bases and J 3 bases, leaving 20 bases between the germline ends. The CDR3 loop is CASSHPREGAHYEQYF. CDR3 in DNA: TGTGCCAGCAGCCACCCAAGAGAGGGAGCCCACTACGAGCAGTACTTC.

The chain links TRBV28 to TRBJ1-6, with D possibly matching TRBD1 (5 bases). The germline CDR1 and CDR2 sequences are MDHEN and SYDVKM. This CDR3 has 12 amino acids. Trimming took 7 bases from V and 9 from J, leaving 10 bases between them. CDR3: CASTSGGSPLHF. CDR3 nucleotides: TGTGCCAGCACCTCCGGGGGTTCACCCCTCCACTTT.

The chain links TRBV4-1 to TRBJ2-3; TRBD2 matches at 11 bases. The CDR3 has 20 amino acids. Germline V lookup: CDR1 MGHRA, CDR2 YSYEKL. V gave up 0 bases and J gave up 1 base; unmatched junction bases: 12. CDR3 DNA sequence: TGCGCCAGCAGCCAAGATGGGGTAGCGGGAGGGCCGGCGGGCACAGATACGCAGTATTTT. This codes for CASSQDGVAGGPAGTDTQYF.

The chain employs TRBV6-5 and TRBJ1-1; 7 nucleotides align to TRBD1. Germline CDR1 is MNHEY and CDR2 is SVGAGI. The trim removed 1 base at V and 10 bases at J, leaving 9 bases unmatched. CDR3 length: 14 amino acids. CDR3 amino acids: CASSYFRGTEIAFF. CDR3 nucleotides: TGTGCCAGCAGTTACTTCCGAGGGACAGAAATAGCTTTCTTT.

V and J are TRBV7-6 and TRBJ2-7; 8 bases are shared with TRBD1. CDR1 and CDR2 (germline): SGHVS, FNYEAQ. V shed 5 bases and J 5 bases; nucleotides not matched to a gene: 5. The CDR3 spans 13 residues. CDR3 sequence (DNA): TGTGCCAGCAGCCCCCAGGACAGGGACGAGCAGTACTTC. As protein: CASSPQDRDEQYF.

The CDR3 spells CASSLGVFGGYNEQFF. CDR3 nucleotide sequence: TGCGCCAGCAGCTTGGGGGTCTTCGGGGGGTACAATGAGCAGTTCTTC. The chain employs TRBV5-1 and TRBJ2-1, with TRBD2 matching 7 bases. The trim removed 0 bases at V and 4 bases at J, leaving 7 bases unmatched. The CDR3 length is 16 residues. Germline CDR1 and CDR2: SGHRS and YFSETQ.

V gene TRBV4-1 combines with J gene TRBJ2-7; D is unresolved. There are 14 residues in the CDR3. Germline CDR1 and CDR2: MGHRA and YSYEKL. V was clipped by 2 bases and J by 0 bases, with 8 bases between them. In DNA, the CDR3 is TGCGCCAGCAGCCAAACCGGTGGCTCCTACGAGCAGTACTTC. This gives the protein CASSQTGGSYEQYF.

This clone was picked up one time. The chain uses TRBV5-8 and TRBJ2-7; 13 bases are shared with TRBD2. CDR1 is SGHTS, CDR2 YDEGEE, per germline. Losses at the gene ends were 4 bases for V and 4 bases for J; bases not matched to a gene: 8. The CDR3 totals 16 residues. The CDR3 nucleotides are TGTGCCAGCAGCATGAGGACTAGCGGGAGAAATTACGAGCAGTACTTC. Protein: CASSMRTSGRNYEQYF. The variable domain in full, completed from reference TRBV5-8 and TRBJ2-7, reads EAGVTQSPTHLIKTRGQQATLRCSPISGHTSVYWYQQALGLGLQFLLWYDEGEERNRGNFPPRFSGRQFPNYSSELNVNALELEDSALYLCASSMRTSGRNYEQYFGPGTRLTVT.

This rearrangement joins TRBV30 to TRBJ1-1; the D is unclear. This CDR3 contains 16 residues. The germline V and J ends were trimmed by 3 bases and 0 bases, with 17 bases remaining between them. Looked up from germline, CDR1 is GTSNPN and CDR2 is SVGIG (reference sequence). Here the CDR3 DNA reads TGTGCCTGGAGGGCCTCGTTCCTTCTCATGAACACTGAAGCTTTCTTT. It translates to CAWRASFLLMNTEAFF.

The chain couples TRBV7-3 to TRBJ2-1, with TRBD2 matching over 12 bases. This CDR3 contains 18 residues. Unmatched junction bases numbered 9, after V lost 0 bases and J lost 6 bases. The V gene's germline CDR1 is SGHTA and CDR2 FQGTGA. In DNA form, the CDR3 reads TGTGCCAGCAGCTTAACGTTGAGGTCTAGCGGGGGGGGCAATGAGCAGTTCTTC. Translated, it gives CASSLTLRSSGGGNEQFF.

The chain links TRBV9 to TRBJ1-4, with a weak D call TRBD1 (5 bases). V was pared by 0 bases and J by 8 bases, with 17 bases between. The V gene's germline CDR1 is SGDLS and CDR2 YYNGEE. The CDR3 runs to 16 residues. CDR3 sequence: CASSVGGPGLREKLFF. The DNA for the CDR3 is TGTGCCAGCAGCGTAGGGGGCCCAGGCCTAAGGGAAAAACTGTTTTTT.

The rearrangement joins TRBV29-1 to TRBJ2-1; unclear D gene. This CDR3 contains 10 residues. Trimming removed 5 bases at V and 6 bases at J, with 5 bases between. Germline CDR1 SQVTM, CDR2 ANQGSEA. CDR3 sequence reads: CSVRSNEQFF. In DNA, the CDR3 is TGCAGCGTTCGTAGCAATGAGCAGTTCTTC.

The chain joins TRBV28 to TRBJ1-5; 8 nucleotides match TRBD1. The germline gives CDR1 MDHEN, CDR2 SYDVKM. V dropped 5 bases and J dropped 4; count of bases not matched to a gene: 10. The CDR3 sequence is 16 residues long. CDR3 coding DNA: TGTGCCAGCAGTCCAAAAGGACAGGGTGGAAATCAGCCCCAGCATTTT. Translating gives CASSPKGQGGNQPQHF.